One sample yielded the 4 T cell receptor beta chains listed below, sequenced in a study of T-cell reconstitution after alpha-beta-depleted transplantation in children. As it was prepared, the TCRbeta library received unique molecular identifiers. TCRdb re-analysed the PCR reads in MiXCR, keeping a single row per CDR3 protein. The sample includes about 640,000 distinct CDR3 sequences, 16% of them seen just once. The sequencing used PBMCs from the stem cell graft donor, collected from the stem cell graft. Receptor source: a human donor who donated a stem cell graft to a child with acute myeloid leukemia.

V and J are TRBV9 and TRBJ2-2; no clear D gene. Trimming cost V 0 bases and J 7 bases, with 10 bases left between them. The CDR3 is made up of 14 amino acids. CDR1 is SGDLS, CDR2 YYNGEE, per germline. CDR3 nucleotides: TGTGCCAGCAGCGTAGTCGACGGCTACGGGGAGCTGTTTTTT. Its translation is CASSVVDGYGELFF.

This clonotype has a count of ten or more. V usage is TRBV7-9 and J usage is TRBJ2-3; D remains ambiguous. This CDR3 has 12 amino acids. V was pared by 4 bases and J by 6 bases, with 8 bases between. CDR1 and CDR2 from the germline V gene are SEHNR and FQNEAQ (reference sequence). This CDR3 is CASSSLIDTQYF. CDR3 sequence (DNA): TGTGCCAGCAGCTCTCTCATCGATACGCAGTATTTT.

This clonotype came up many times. CDR3 nucleotide sequence: TGTGCCAGCAGCCCCACTCGGACAGAACTCTACGAGCAGTACTTC. Its protein product is CASSPTRTELYEQYF. The rearrangement uses TRBV7-2 and TRBJ2-7; weak D call: TRBD1 (6 bases). Germline lookup yields CDR1 SGHTA and CDR2 FQGNSA. The CDR3 extends over 15 amino acids. Trimming shortened V by 5 bases and J by 3 bases, and 17 bases separated the two germline ends.

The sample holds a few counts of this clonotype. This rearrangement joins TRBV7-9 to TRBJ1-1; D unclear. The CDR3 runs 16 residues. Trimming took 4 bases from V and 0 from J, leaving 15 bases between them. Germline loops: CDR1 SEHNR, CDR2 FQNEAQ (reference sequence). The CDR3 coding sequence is TGTGCCAGCAGCTCCCCTTATGTAGACCTGAACACTGAAGCTTTCTTT. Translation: CASSSPYVDLNTEAFF.